This T cell receptor (beta chain) was retrieved from a study of blood T cell repertoires in COVID-19. Study background: Sites across the United States, Italy and Spain contributed samples from acute and convalescent COVID-19. T cells, B-cell-depleted T cells, or PBMCs supplied cDNA or gDNA.

Source study methods: Researchers report that nucleated cell counts were estimated from reference gene primer amplification. Using immunoSEQ multiplex PCR, the repertoire was profiled, and TCRdb retains in-frame clones only, with some absent. The D gene and trimming were derived from the DNA, and the V and J assignments and clone size from that table. This sample carries under 40,000 clones, over 90% of them seen once, and the ten largest clones take 4.5% to 6.5%. The CDR3 loop spans 13 amino acids. CDR1 is LNHDA and CDR2 is SQIVND in the germline V gene (reference sequence). Trimming stripped 3 bases from V and 4 bases from J, with 10 bases between.

This chain connects TRBV19 to TRBJ2-7; D unclear. This receptor was obtained from a human donor in a cohort sampled during active COVID-19. The sequencing input was peripheral blood. In nucleotides, the CDR3 is TGTGCCAGTAGTATCGGTCAGGAATACGAGCAGTACTTC. Translation gives CASSIGQEYEQYF.